This TCR beta chain was recorded in a study of cytomegalovirus exposure and HLA in healthy donors. Study at large: A later analysis reported the same platform for the 120 or so validation repertoires and the 500 to 750 first-cohort repertoires.

Profiling relied on immunoSEQ multiplex PCR, and the TCRdb table lists in-frame clones only, not all of them. The sample records 100,000 to 150,000 clones, about 91% being singletons. Sequenced: PBMCs. The receptor was isolated from a woman aged 18-29 years in good health and CMV-seronegative.

DNA of the CDR3: TGTGCCAGCAGCCCGTGGGACATTCCTAACTCTGGGGCCAACGTCCTGACTTTC. Residues: CASSPWDIPNSGANVLTF. The J gene is TRBJ2-6, the V gene TRBV9; D may be TRBD1 (6 bases). The CDR3 is 18 residues long. CDR1 is SGDLS and CDR2 is YYNGEE in the germline V gene. Trimming pared 4 bases from V and 0 bases from J, leaving 17 bases between.